The subject of this entry is one T cell receptor (beta chain). What this receptor recognizes is not known. Within one base of it there is no much larger clone, and no base qualities were kept. These data originate in a study of naive and memory T cell subsets (dated by TCRdb to about 2017). Background for the entire study: The study applied an open-source, UMI-based TCR alpha and beta sequencing pipeline to sorted naive and memory peripheral blood T cell subsets. The functional CMV T cell responses agreed completely with IgG serology results. RNA was DNase-treated and reverse transcribed with TCR constant-region primers, mostly using SuperScript III. General findings and caveats noted by the study authors: RNA-based TCR counts may be influenced by expression changes linked to T cell activation and differentiation. A few larger clonotypes were present in naive repertoires, particularly the CD8 repertoires, and these clonotypes were possibly memory cells re-expressing CD45RA. The repertoire findings for the naive and memory subsets could not be validated against a ground truth, as none was available. A clonotype was defined as a single alpha or beta chain sequence rather than as a paired alpha/beta receptor. In both CD4 and CD8 cells, a rise in Gini index and a fall in Shannon and inverse Simpson diversity were observed from naive through CM, EM and EMRA. Once error correction was done, more than 95% of naive TCR sequences showed up just once, which made the naive abundance distributions much steeper than those of the memory subsets. TCR abundance followed a power law with an exponent that was different for naive and memory subsets but consistent across the three individuals.

TCR alpha and beta chain libraries were amplified separately from the second PCR step onward. To determine each donor's CMV status, fresh PBMCs were stimulated overnight with CMV viral lysate, and IFNgamma production from CD4+ T cells was then assessed. CD4 T cells were positively selected using Miltenyi beads, after which CD8 T cells were positively selected from the CD4-negative fraction. Cells were stained for CD3, CD4, CD8, CD45RA, CD27 and a live/dead dye and were sorted on a BD Aria II into four subsets based on CD45RA and CD27. Blood was obtained from a few healthy volunteers, and the blood from each volunteer was fractionated into CD4 and CD8 T cells and subsequently into four differentiation subsets. Approximately 130 ml of peripheral blood was drawn per donor, and PBMC were isolated by Ficoll-Paque PLUS density-gradient centrifugation. After sorting, cells were lysed in RLT buffer, RNA was extracted using a Qiagen RNeasy kit, and the extracted RNA was stored at -80 degrees C.

CDR1 and CDR2 are read off the germline V gene as KGHDR and SFDVKD. V lost 4 bases and J lost 2 bases; the stretch between them is 10 bases long. The CDR3 measures 14 amino acids from cysteine to phenylalanine. The sequence is cut down to CDR3 DNA, 42 bases in frame from base 1. The library was built by means of UMI-ligation and nested PCR. An equimolar mix of two oligonucleotides covering both TRBC1 and TRBC2 was used as the beta constant-region primer. Four rounds of PCR were used to amplify ligated cDNA, with nested alpha and beta constant-region primers being used together with the SP2 primer. A single-stranded oligonucleotide carrying the SP2 primer and a 12-nucleotide UMI was ligated to the 3' end of the cDNA by T4 RNA ligase 1. The ligation reaction was kept at 16 degrees C for about 20-25 hours. To avoid over-amplification, PCR2 was usually performed as a SYBR Green qPCR and halted once a predetermined threshold was reached. All purifications after the first were performed with Agencourt AMPure XP magnetic beads. Libraries were quantified by Qubit and checked on a TapeStation, where a main peak was expected near 650 bp. The pooled libraries were sequenced on an Illumina MiSeq using v2 2x251 paired-end kits, which usually yielded roughly 0.95-2.1 million reads per sample. Each sample's library went into the pool at about 4 nM, and about 5-8% PhiX was added to help with cluster recognition. The paper's processing steps were these. V and J genes were assigned to Demultiplexor-processed FASTQ reads by Decombinator through tag matching, with a single base-pair mismatch being allowed. By using UMIs, Collapsinator corrected both sequencing errors and the frequency errors caused by PCR heterogeneity. CDR3Translator translated TCRs and extracted CDR3s from the conserved cysteine to the FGXG phenylalanine, flagging non-productive sequences. Gini, Shannon entropy and inverse Simpson indices were calculated on repertoires subsampled to equal numbers of UMI-defined TCRs. Clonotype abundance distributions were fitted to a power law by maximum likelihood within the linear range. Similar UMI counts, unique TCR numbers and clonal distributions were obtained with the pipeline and with MIGEC on one naive CD8 sample. In one analysis, naive TCRs also found in any memory subset of the same donor were removed from the naive repertoire. Repertoires were searched for approximately 7,000 CMV-associated CDR3 sequences compiled from VDJdb and a published dataset. In TCRdb, the public reads were trimmed at Q25 with fastp and aligned with MiXCR, with productive beta chains retained. Identical CDR3 protein sequences are pooled into one entry, listed with their most common genes and DNA. TCRdb, not the original authors, processed these V and J calls. This sample lists tens of thousands of distinct CDR3 sequences; approximately 11% were detected once. Clones ranked in the top ten supply about 0.14% of the sample.

The rearrangement joined TRBV24-1 to TRBJ1-2; a weak D assignment points to TRBD1 (6 bases agree). This TCR was sampled from a human donor in good health. Sequencing input: naive CD4+ T cells from blood. The intended sense of this specimen's cell subset or site label: naive T cells, CD45RA high CD27+. The DNA sequence is as follows: TGTGCCACCAGTGACCGAGACAGGAACTATGGCTACACCTTC. Translated, it reads CATSDRDRNYGYTF.